The 10 T cell receptor beta chains below were found in one sample sequenced in a study of regulatory T cells in long-lasting Graves disease (dated by TCRdb to the early 2020s). The library was built by means of multiplex PCR. Sequencing was carried out with an Illumina HiSeq 4000. TCR beta libraries were built with iRepertoire HTBI primers and Arm-PCR amplification of CDR3 regions. The public reads were quality trimmed at Q25 with fastp and then assembled into clones with MiXCR by TCRdb, keeping productive beta chains. Rows merge per CDR3 protein into single entries with the most common DNA and genes. The sample table lists 350,000 to 550,000 distinct CDR3 sequences, around 15% of them with a count of one. The ten biggest clones cover 23% of the sample. The time point label for this specimen denotes: newly diagnosed GD, antithyroid drugs for less than 3 months. For both TCR sequencing and RNA sequencing, RNA was extracted from PBMCs using TRIzol.

Another study also made use of these data, one on T cells in Graves' hyperthyroidism and ophthalmopathy.

The starting material was peripheral blood mononuclear cells (PBMCs), obtained at new diagnosis, from a patient treated with antithyroid drugs. The receptor source for this set is a woman younger than 30 with Graves disease. Donor details come from another sample of the same person, matched by shared clones.

This clonotype turned up a few times. V is TRBV20-1 and J is TRBJ2-1; D is undetermined. CDR3 length equals 12 residues. CDR1 and CDR2 from the germline V gene are DFQATT and SNEGSKA (reference sequence). V lost 6 bases and J 7 bases, leaving 13 bases between the germline ends. The CDR3 reads CSATDQANEQFF. In nucleotides, the CDR3 is TGCAGTGCGACCGACCAGGCAAATGAGCAGTTCTTC.

This clonotype was observed at least ten times. The chain carries TRBV7-2 and TRBJ2-3, with TRBD2 matching over 7 bases. The CDR3 runs to 14 residues. The ends lost 5 bases at V and 0 bases at J; junction bases unmatched: 2. Per the germline V gene, CDR1 is SGHTA and CDR2 is FQGNSA. CDR3 residues: CASSPGLSTDTQYF. CDR3 nucleotide sequence: TGTGCCAGCAGCCCGGGACTAAGCACAGATACGCAGTATTTT.

As for this clonotype: A much larger clone is a single base away; this may be a read error. The chain links TRBV24-1 to TRBJ2-1; TRBD2 aligns across 8 bases. With V trimmed by 3 bases and J by 7 bases, 7 bases remained unmatched. The length of the CDR3 is 15 residues. CDR1 KGHDR and CDR2 SFDVKD come from the germline V gene. The CDR3 sequence: CATSDEVAGRNEQFF. The CDR3 DNA is TGTGCCACCAGTGATGAGGTAGCGGGAAGAAATGAGCAGTTCTTC.

The rearrangement uses TRBV9 and TRBJ1-2; D not resolved. V was clipped by 4 bases and J by 0 bases, with 16 bases between them. This CDR3 region has 16 residues. The V gene's germline CDR1 is SGDLS and CDR2 YYNGEE. CDR3 DNA sequence: TGTGCCAGCAGCTCCGGCCCTTTGGGCTCTAACTATGGCTACACCTTC. This encodes CASSSGPLGSNYGYTF.

This clonotype was counted at least ten times. The rearrangement joins TRBV7-2 to TRBJ2-5, with TRBD1 as a possible D gene (6 bases). The V and J ends lost 2 bases and 4 bases respectively, with 14 bases between them. Per germline, CDR1 SGHTA and CDR2 FQGNSA. This CDR3 comprises 15 residues. CDR3 loop: CASSLYRELGETQYF. In nucleotides, the CDR3 is TGTGCCAGCAGCTTATACAGGGAATTGGGAGAGACCCAGTACTTC.

This clonotype was observed a handful of times. The chain uses TRBV20-1 and TRBJ1-6, with 9 bases matching TRBD1. V was clipped by 2 bases and J by 9 bases; unmatched bases: 8. This CDR3 has 15 amino acids. The germline V gene encodes CDR1 DFQATT and CDR2 SNEGSKA (reference sequence). The CDR3 spells CSARPQGAMASPLHF. CDR3 sequence (DNA): TGCAGTGCTAGACCACAGGGGGCGATGGCTTCACCCCTCCACTTT.

This clonotype was found many times. J is TRBJ2-3 and V is TRBV27; D gene ambiguous. This CDR3 comprises 14 residues. The germline gives CDR1 MNHEY, CDR2 SMNVEV (reference sequence). The ends were cut back, 4 bases at V and 0 bases at J, with 8 bases in the middle. CDR3 coding DNA: TGTGCCAGCAGTTACGGTGGGAGCACAGATACGCAGTATTTT. Protein sequence: CASSYGGSTDTQYF.

This clonotype appeared many times. The chain couples TRBV7-3 to TRBJ2-3, with 7 bases matching TRBD2. Germline V CDR1 and CDR2: SGHTA, FQGTGA. Trimming took 5 bases from V and 2 from J; bases not matched to a gene: 10. This CDR3 comprises 16 residues. CDR3 bases: TGTGCCAGCAGCCCGACATCTAGCGGATACACAGATACGCAGTATTTT. It encodes CASSPTSSGYTDTQYF.

This clonotype has a handful of counts. The chain couples TRBV5-1 to TRBJ1-4, with D maybe TRBD1 (6 bases). V lost 0 bases and J 0 bases, leaving 9 bases between the germline ends. CDR3 length: 16 amino acids. The germline gives CDR1 SGHRS, CDR2 YFSETQ. The CDR3 coding sequence is TGCGCCAGCAGCTTGGGGGACATCACAACTAATGAAAAACTGTTTTTT. Translated, it gives CASSLGDITTNEKLFF. The full variable domain, rest sourced from reference TRBV5-1 and TRBJ1-4, is KAGVTQTPRYLIKTRGQQVTLSCSPISGHRSVSWYQQTPGQGLQFLFEYFSETQRNKGNFPGRFSGRQFSNSRSEMNVSTLELGDSALYLCASSLGDITTNEKLFFGSGTQLSVL.

The gene calls are TRBV9 and TRBJ1-1, with D unresolved. Trimming shortened V by 2 bases and J by 5 bases, and 10 bases separated the two germline ends. The CDR3 consists of 13 residues. CDR1 is SGDLS and CDR2 is YYNGEE in the germline V gene. The CDR3 DNA is TGTGCCAGCAGCGTGTCAATGGGGACTGAAGCTTTCTTT. It translates to CASSVSMGTEAFF.